This T cell receptor (beta chain) was recorded in a study of shared clonotypes between healthy human individuals. Whole-study results and caveats: Across subsets, estimated richness was generally greater for naive than for memory populations.

Profiling relied on immunoSEQ multiplex PCR, and the TCRdb table lists in-frame clones only, not all of them. The sample lists roughly 1.5 million clones; approximately 98% were seen once. For this clone: Its antigen is not known.

The germline V gene has CDR1 MGHDK and CDR2 SYGVNS. V dropped 2 bases and J dropped 3 bases, with 2 bases sitting between them. The CDR3 extends over 11 amino acids. The specimen sequenced was naive CD4+ T cells sorted from blood. Subset described: CD45RA+ positively selected. V gene TRBV25-1 combines with J gene TRBJ2-7, with D hard to call. The receptor was derived from a man aged 25-40 years in good health. The CDR3 spells CASSEHYEQYF. The CDR3, as DNA: TGTGCCAGCAGTGAACACTACGAGCAGTACTTC.